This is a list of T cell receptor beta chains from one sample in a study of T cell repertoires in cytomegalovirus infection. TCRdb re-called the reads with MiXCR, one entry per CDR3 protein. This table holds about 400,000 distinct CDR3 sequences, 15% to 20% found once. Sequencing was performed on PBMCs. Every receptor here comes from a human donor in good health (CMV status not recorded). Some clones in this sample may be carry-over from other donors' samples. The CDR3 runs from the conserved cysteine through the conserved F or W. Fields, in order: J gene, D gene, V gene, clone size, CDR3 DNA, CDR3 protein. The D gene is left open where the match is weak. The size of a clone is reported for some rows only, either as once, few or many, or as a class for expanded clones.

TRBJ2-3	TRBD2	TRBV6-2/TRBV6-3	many	TGTGCCAGCAGTTACCGGCTAGCGGGGGGGGATACGCAGTATTTT	CASSYRLAGGDTQYF
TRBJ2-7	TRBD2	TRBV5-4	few	TGTGCCAGCAGCGGAACCGGGACTAGCGGGAACGAGCAGTACTTC	CASSGTGTSGNEQYF
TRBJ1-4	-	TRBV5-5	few	TGTGCCAGCAGCTTGGGGCTGATTAATGAAAAACTGTTTTTT	CASSLGLINEKLFF
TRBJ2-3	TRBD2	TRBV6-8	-	TGTGCCAGCAGTTACTCGAGCGGGGGTAACACAGATACGCAGTATTTT	CASSYSSGGNTDTQYF
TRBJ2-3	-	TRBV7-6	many	TGTGCCAGCAGCAAGAACAGGGCAGATACGCAGTATTTT	CASSKNRADTQYF
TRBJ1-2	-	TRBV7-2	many	TGTGCCAGCAGCTTAGGTCCTACCCCTAACTATGGCTACACCTTC	CASSLGPTPNYGYTF
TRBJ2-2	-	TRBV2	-	TGTGCCAGCAGTGGATCGGGGCACACCGGGGAGCTGTTTTTT	CASSGSGHTGELFF
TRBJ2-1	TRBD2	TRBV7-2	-	TGTGCCAGCAGCCCAACCGGACTAGCGGGGGTCGGTGGCAATGAGCAGTTCTTC	CASSPTGLAGVGGNEQFF
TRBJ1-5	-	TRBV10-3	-	TGTGCCATCAGCCGGGACATTGAGCAGCCCCAGCATTTT	CAISRDIEQPQHF
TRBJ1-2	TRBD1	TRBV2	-	TGTGCCAGCAGGGAAGGGACAGCAAACTATGGCTACACCTTC	CASREGTANYGYTF